The 18 T cell receptor beta chains reported below all come from one sample, sequenced in a study of T cell changes during pregnancy in multiple sclerosis. This table comes from immunoSEQ multiplex PCR, and its TCRdb copy is limited to in-frame clones, with some not included. The sample holds 91,000 or so clones, around 94% seen once. The sample was peripheral blood, taken after pregnancy. These receptors were obtained from a female donor with multiple sclerosis, enrolled in a pregnancy study.

The CDR3 region has the DNA TGTGCCAGCAGTGAGGGCTGGGAGCTGTTTTTT. Residues: CASSEGWELFF. V usage is TRBV7-2 and J usage is TRBJ2-2; D possibly corresponds to TRBD2 (5 bases). Trimming took off 6 bases at V and 9 bases at J, with 8 bases between the two ends. The germline V gene has CDR1 SGHTA and CDR2 FQGNSA. There are 11 residues in the CDR3.

This clone was detected only once. V gene TRBV5-8 combines with J gene TRBJ1-1; 9 nucleotides align to TRBD1. Germline CDR1 reads SGHTS; CDR2 reads YDEGEE. The trim removed 3 bases at V and 0 bases at J, leaving 9 bases unmatched. The CDR3 extends over 17 amino acids. CDR3: CASSSFLQGAVNTEAFF. CDR3 sequence (DNA): TGTGCCAGCAGCTCATTCTTACAGGGGGCAGTGAACACTGAAGCTTTCTTT.

This clone was counted once. This sequence joins TRBV5-6 and TRBJ2-7; D might be TRBD1 (6 bases). The V gene's germline CDR1 is SGHDT and CDR2 YYEEEE. Deletions cut 5 bases from V and 5 bases from J, with 14 bases between. The CDR3 spans 13 residues. In DNA form, the CDR3 reads TGTGCCAGCAGACCAGGGGAACTGGACGAGCAGTACTTC. Its translation: CASRPGELDEQYF.

This chain uses TRBV7-6 with TRBJ2-7; D might be TRBD2 (5 bases). Trimming stripped 3 bases from V and 2 bases from J, with 11 bases between. There are 14 residues in the CDR3. Germline CDR1 SGHVS, CDR2 FNYEAQ. The CDR3 DNA follows: TGTGCCAGCAGCTTGGGAGAGTTAACCTACGAGCAGTACTTC. This sequence encodes CASSLGELTYEQYF.

V and J are TRBV18 and TRBJ1-1, with 7 bases aligning to TRBD1. The CDR3 spans 14 residues. CDR1 and CDR2 (germline): KGHSH, LQKENI. Unmatched junction bases numbered 4, after V lost 3 bases and J lost 3 bases. In DNA, the CDR3 is TGTGCCAGCTCACCGACAGGGTGGGACACTGAAGCTTTCTTT. Its protein is CASSPTGWDTEAFF.

This chain connects TRBV20-1 to TRBJ1-1; 8 bases match TRBD1. CDR1 is DFQATT, CDR2 SNEGSKA, per germline (reference sequence). The CDR3 extends over 11 amino acids. With 5 bases clipped from V and 4 bases from J, the junction kept 0 bases outside the gene matches. CDR3 DNA sequence: TGCAGTGCTGGACAGGGCACTGAAGCTTTCTTT. Its translation: CSAGQGTEAFF.

The chain couples TRBV7-9 to TRBJ2-3; maybe TRBD2 (6 bases). Trimming pared 4 bases from V and 4 bases from J, leaving 12 bases between. Germline CDR1 reads SEHNR; CDR2 reads FQNEAQ (reference sequence). The CDR3 has 14 residues. For the CDR3, the DNA is TGTGCCAGCAGCTCTCGGGGGTGGCCAGATACGCAGTATTTT. Translating gives CASSSRGWPDTQYF.

The chain joins TRBV14 to TRBJ1-6; 8 positions agree with TRBD1. V was clipped by 6 bases and J by 7 bases; unmatched bases: 5. CDR1 is SGHDN, CDR2 FVKESK, per germline. CDR3 length equals 14 residues. CDR3 sequence (DNA): TGTGCCAGCAGGAAGACAGGGGTCAATTCACCCCTCCACTTT. It is translated as CASRKTGVNSPLHF.

For the CDR3, the DNA is TGTGCCAGCAGCTCACAACCACCCGTGGGGGCCTCCTACGAGCAGTACTTC. Translation gives CASSSQPPVGASYEQYF. V usage is TRBV11-2 and J usage is TRBJ2-7; tentative D call: TRBD1 (6 bases). Germline V gene data show CDR1 as SGHAT and CDR2 as FQNNGV. V was clipped by 4 bases and J by 0 bases, with 19 bases between them. This CDR3 has 17 amino acids.

CDR3: CSASSHNEQFF. CDR3 in DNA: TGCAGTGCTAGCTCACATAATGAGCAGTTCTTC. The chain uses TRBV20-1 and TRBJ2-1; D call uncertain. Between the trimmed V and J ends, which lost 3 bases and 7 bases, there was a span of 7 bases. The CDR3 loop spans 11 amino acids. The germline V gene has CDR1 DFQATT and CDR2 SNEGSKA (reference sequence).

The rearrangement joins TRBV4-1 to TRBJ2-7; D remains unclear. This CDR3 has 15 amino acids. CDR1 is MGHRA and CDR2 is YSYEKL in the germline V gene. V shed 4 bases and J shed 3 bases, with 16 bases lying between them. The CDR3 DNA is TGCGCCAGCAGCCCCCTGGCCGAGGAATACTACGAGCAGTACTTC. Protein product: CASSPLAEEYYEQYF.

The chain uses TRBV30 and TRBJ1-2; D is possibly TRBD1 (5 bases). The V end lost 2 bases, the J end lost 7 bases, and 20 bases lay between the germline ends. CDR1 and CDR2 (germline): GTSNPN, SVGIG (reference sequence). This CDR3 contains 15 residues. CDR3 protein: CAWSRADQEGFGYTF. In DNA form, the CDR3 reads TGTGCCTGGAGTCGAGCAGATCAGGAGGGGTTTGGCTACACCTTC.

J is TRBJ2-7 and V is TRBV11-2; 13 bases agree with TRBD2. V was pared by 5 bases and J by 0 bases, with 4 bases of the junction left unmatched. Germline V CDR1 and CDR2: SGHAT, FQNNGV. The CDR3 length is 16 residues. The CDR3 DNA follows: TGTGCCAGCAGCGAAAGACTAGCGGGGGGCTCCTACGAGCAGTACTTC. Its protein is CASSERLAGGSYEQYF.

The rearrangement links TRBV7-2 to TRBJ2-7, with D unclear. The germline gives CDR1 SGHTA, CDR2 FQGNSA. V lost 1 base and J 2 bases, leaving 6 bases between the germline ends. The CDR3 is 13 amino acids. CDR3 protein: CASSLVETYEQYF. CDR3 nucleotide sequence: TGTGCCAGCAGCTTAGTGGAGACCTACGAGCAGTACTTC.

This sequence joins TRBV5-1 and TRBJ1-1; 10 bases fit TRBD1. CDR3 length equals 13 residues. V was pared by 5 bases and J by 7 bases, with 5 bases of the junction left unmatched. Germline V gene data show CDR1 as SGHRS and CDR2 as YFSETQ. The CDR3 DNA follows: TGCGCCAGCAGGCCGGGACAGGGGCTTGAAGCTTTCTTT. Encoded protein: CASRPGQGLEAFF.

The chain employs TRBV27 and TRBJ1-3; weak D call: TRBD1 (6 bases). Per germline, CDR1 MNHEY and CDR2 SMNVEV (reference sequence). The CDR3 length is 14 residues. V lost 9 bases, J lost 0 bases, and 12 bases lay in between. The CDR3 protein is CASRRTASGNTIYF. The CDR3 DNA sequence: TGTGCCAGTAGGAGGACAGCCTCTGGAAACACCATATATTTT.

The chain uses TRBV5-1 and TRBJ1-2; D gene unclear. In germline, CDR1 is SGHRS, CDR2 YFSETQ. This CDR3 is 15 amino acids long. V shed 4 bases and J shed 0 bases, with 13 bases lying between them. The CDR3 here is CASSQQPTANYGYTF. CDR3 sequence (DNA): TGCGCCAGCAGCCAGCAGCCGACTGCTAACTATGGCTACACCTTC.

The rearrangement uses TRBV9 and TRBJ1-1; tentatively, D is TRBD1 (5 bases). The CDR3 contains 14 residues. CDR1 is SGDLS and CDR2 is YYNGEE in the germline V gene. Trimming left V 3 bases short and J 4 bases short, with 13 bases between. Here the CDR3 reads CASSARGWGTEAFF. DNA for the CDR3: TGTGCCAGCAGCGCAAGGGGTTGGGGCACTGAAGCTTTCTTT.